This entry lists 6 T cell receptor beta chains sequenced from one sample in a study of T cells after yellow fever vaccination. From the 5' RACE reads, TCRdb called clonotypes with MiXCR, one entry per CDR3 protein. Among 360,000 or so distinct CDR3 sequences, about 9.9% were seen once, and the ten largest hold 18%. The specimen comprised PBMCs, sampled on the day of the first yellow fever vaccination. These receptors were taken from a young man who received the YFV17D yellow fever vaccine.

This clonotype was seen more than once but under ten times. The chain is built from TRBV4-3 and TRBJ2-1, with no clear D. The CDR3 has 14 residues. The germline V gene has CDR1 LGHNA and CDR2 YSLEER. Trimming took 0 bases from V and 4 from J, leaving 7 bases between them. CDR3 sequence (DNA): TGCGCCAGCAGCCAAGAAACAGAATACAATGAGCAGTTCTTC. This sequence encodes CASSQETEYNEQFF.

The chain is built from TRBV7-2 and TRBJ2-3; 8 nucleotides match TRBD1. This CDR3 region has 14 residues. Germline values: CDR1 SGHTA, CDR2 FQGNSA. V lost 6 bases to trimming and J lost 4 bases; unmatched junction nucleotides: 6. Here the CDR3 DNA reads TGTGCCAGCAGGTGGACAGGGAGCGCAGATACGCAGTATTTT. This encodes CASRWTGSADTQYF.

In this sample, this clonotype turned up a few times. The chain employs TRBV25-1 and TRBJ2-1; D is perhaps TRBD1 or TRBD2 (5 bases each). Germline assignment: CDR1 MGHDK and CDR2 SYGVNS. The CDR3 extends over 13 amino acids. V lost 7 bases and J 7 bases, leaving 14 bases between the germline ends. This CDR3 reads CASNGDQPNEQFF. CDR3 DNA: TGTGCCAGCAACGGGGACCAGCCGAATGAGCAGTTCTTC.

The chain carries TRBV19 and TRBJ2-1; unclear D gene. Germline CDR1 LNHDA, CDR2 SQIVND (reference sequence). The CDR3 covers 15 residues. Trimming shortened V by 2 bases and J by 0 bases, and 8 bases separated the two germline ends. CDR3 DNA: TGTGCCAGTAGTATACTAAGGAGCTCCTACAATGAGCAGTTCTTC. Its protein product is CASSILRSSYNEQFF. Variable domain in full (rest from reference TRBV19 and TRBJ2-1): DGGITQSPKYLFRKEGQNVTLSCEQNLNHDAMYWYRQDPGQGLRLIYYSQIVNDFQKGDIAEGYSVSREKKESFPLTVTSAQKNPTAFYLCASSILRSSYNEQFFGPGTRLTVL.

This clonotype has only a few counts. This chain uses TRBV4-3 with TRBJ2-5; a possible D gene is TRBD2 (6 bases). The V end lost 0 bases, the J end lost 1 base, and 9 bases lay between the germline ends. The CDR3 length is 15 residues. Germline CDR1 reads LGHNA; CDR2 reads YSLEER. DNA for the CDR3: TGCGCCAGCAGCCAAGATTTGCGGGGCCAAGAGACCCAGTACTTC. This sequence encodes CASSQDLRGQETQYF.

This clonotype was found a few times. The rearrangement links TRBV5-1 to TRBJ2-5, with a weak D call TRBD1 (6 bases). The CDR3 totals 15 residues. Germline loops: CDR1 SGHRS, CDR2 YFSETQ. Trimming cost V 2 bases and J 5 bases, with 16 bases left between them. The CDR3 DNA sequence: TGCGCCAGCAGCTTTTTCAGGGGTGGCGGGGAGACCCAGTACTTC. Translating gives CASSFFRGGGETQYF.